Listed below are T cell receptor beta chains from one sample, sequenced in a study of blood T cell repertoires in COVID-19. Sequencing used immunoSEQ multiplex PCR; TCRdb keeps in-frame clones, though not all of them. The data show roughly 200,000 clones, approximately 90% seen once. Sequencing used PBMCs or T cells enriched from blood (not recorded which). The receptors come from a man aged 30-40 years who had recovered from COVID-19. CDR3s include the opening cysteine and the closing phenylalanine or tryptophan. A D gene is named only where the DNA matches it firmly. The size field is filled for only some rows; it gives once, few, many or a size class.

>once|TRBV19|NA|TRBJ2-5
TGTGCCAGTAGTACCTCAGAAGTCCAAGAGACCCAGTACTTC
CASSTSEVQETQYF
>NA|TRBV11-3|TRBD2|TRBJ2-7
TGTGCCAGCAGCGAGAATAGCGGGTACGAGCAGTACTTC
CASSENSGYEQYF
>NA|TRBV30|TRBD1|TRBJ2-5
TGTGCCTGGAGTAAGGGACAGACCCAAGAGACCCAGTACTTC
CAWSKGQTQETQYF
>once|TRBV5-1|NA|TRBJ1-3
TGCGCCAGCAGCCTAACGCCACAGGCCTCTGGAAACACCATATATTTT
CASSLTPQASGNTIYF
>NA|TRBV11-3|NA|TRBJ2-7
TGTGCCAGCAGCCACTCTGGAGGGCCCAGCGAGCAGTACTTC
CASSHSGGPSEQYF
>NA|TRBV19|NA|TRBJ1-4
TGTGCCAGTAGTACCTCTTTCGGGGGGTGGAATGAAAAACTGTTTTTT
CASSTSFGGWNEKLFF
>NA|TRBV6-4|TRBD1|TRBJ1-4
TGTGCCAGCACCGCGAAAAACAGGGGGCAAGATGAAAAACTGTTTTTT
CASTAKNRGQDEKLFF
>NA|TRBV28|NA|TRBJ2-2
TGTGCCAGCCACAAAGGGCCTAGCTGGAGGAGCCAGGCCGGGGAGCTGTTTTTT
CASHKGPSWRSQAGELFF
>NA|TRBV7-9|NA|TRBJ1-5
TGTGCCAGCGGGGGGATCCCCGGACCCCAGCATTTT
CASGGIPGPQHF
>NA|TRBV5-1|TRBD1|TRBJ1-1
TGCGCCAGCAGTGGGGACAGGAACACTGAAGCTTTCTTT
CASSGDRNTEAFF
>NA|TRBV5-8|TRBD2|TRBJ2-5
TGTGCCAGCAGCTTGCTAGCGGGAGGGCGGCAAGAGACCCAGTACTTC
CASSLLAGGRQETQYF
>NA|TRBV20-1|NA|TRBJ2-7
TGCAGCGGTAGCGTCGACTACGAGCAGTACTTC
CSGSVDYEQYF
>NA|TRBV9|TRBD1|TRBJ1-5
TGTGCCAGCAGCGTAAGCGACAGGGTCAATCAGCCCCAGCATTTT
CASSVSDRVNQPQHF
>NA|TRBV5-1|TRBD1|TRBJ2-3
TGCGCCAGCAGCGTTGGTGACAGGGAAGGCACAGATACGCAGTATTTT
CASSVGDREGTDTQYF
>NA|TRBV3-1/TRBV3-2|TRBD1|TRBJ1-6
TGTGCCAGCAGCTCCCAGGACAGGGGGCCTTATAATTCACCCCTCCACTTT
CASSSQDRGPYNSPLHF
>NA|TRBV28|TRBD1|TRBJ1-5
TGTGCCAGCAGTTTTAGCTCCAGGGGGCTCAATCAGCCCCAGCATTTT
CASSFSSRGLNQPQHF
>NA|TRBV4-1|TRBD1|TRBJ1-1
TGCGCCAGCAGCTTCGACGGACAGGGGGGCACTGAAGCTTTCTTT
CASSFDGQGGTEAFF
>NA|TRBV18|TRBD2|TRBJ2-2
TGTGCCAGCTCACCACCGTCTAGCGGGACTGTCGGGGAGCTGTTTTTT
CASSPPSSGTVGELFF
>NA|TRBV25-1|TRBD1|TRBJ1-1
TGTGCCAGCAGGGGGCAGGGGGCAGCCACTGAAGCTTTCTTT
CASRGQGAATEAFF
>once|TRBV27|NA|TRBJ2-2
TGTGCCAGCAGTCGCGGGAACACCGGGGAGCTGTTTTTT
CASSRGNTGELFF
>NA|TRBV7-8|NA|TRBJ1-2
TGTGCCAGCAGCCCCCGCACCCCACAAGCTAACTATGGCTACACCTTC
CASSPRTPQANYGYTF
>NA|TRBV10-3|TRBD1|TRBJ2-7
TGTGCCATCAGTTTAGTGGGACAGCCTGACTCGTACGAGCAGTACTTC
CAISLVGQPDSYEQYF
>NA|TRBV18|TRBD2|TRBJ2-7
TGTGCCAGCTCAGCGATTTTTGAGGGGCTAGCGGGAGCCGAGCAGTACTTC
CASSAIFEGLAGAEQYF
>NA|TRBV5-6|TRBD1|TRBJ2-7
TGTGCCAGCAGCCAGAGGTACAGGGGGCTCTACGAGCAGTACTTC
CASSQRYRGLYEQYF
>NA|TRBV7-9|TRBD1|TRBJ1-6
TGTGCCAGCAGCCAAGCCGGGACAGTGAGCTCCTATAATTCACCCCTCCACTTT
CASSQAGTVSSYNSPLHF
>once|TRBV7-9|NA|TRBJ1-5
TGTGCCAGCAGCTTAGATCCAGACAATCAGCCCCAGCATTTT
CASSLDPDNQPQHF
>once|TRBV6-2/TRBV6-3|NA|TRBJ1-1
TGTGCCAGCAGTTTAGCGAACACTGAAGCTTTCTTT
CASSLANTEAFF
>NA|TRBV11-2|TRBD2|TRBJ2-2
TGTGCCAGCAGCTTAGTGACGAGCGGGAGATTGACCGGGGAGCTGTTTTTT
CASSLVTSGRLTGELFF
>NA|TRBV12-3/TRBV12-4|NA|TRBJ1-1
TGTGCCAGCAGCCAAAAAATGAACACTGAAGCTTTCTTT
CASSQKMNTEAFF
>NA|TRBV13|NA|TRBJ2-7
TGTGCCAGCAGCTTAGCGGAGACAGCTGCTAACGAGCAGTACTTC
CASSLAETAANEQYF
>NA|TRBV7-6|TRBD2|TRBJ2-2
TGTGCCAGCAGCTCGACTAGCGGGACCACCGGGGAGCTGTTTTTT
CASSSTSGTTGELFF
>NA|TRBV19|NA|TRBJ1-6
TGTGCCAGTCCTTTGACACCCCAGTCTCCATCACCCCTCCACTTT
CASPLTPQSPSPLHF
>NA|TRBV11-2|NA|TRBJ1-1
TGTGCCAGCAGCTTTAGCGGCAAGGCGCATGAAGCTTTCTTT
CASSFSGKAHEAFF